The 32 T cell receptor beta chains below come from one sample, sequenced in a study of CD8+CD57+ T cells in acquired aplastic anemia. Profiles of TCR beta VDJ and CDR3 were generated from a genomic DNA template. Via MiXCR, TCRdb re-called the reads, giving one row per CDR3 protein. The top ten clones hold 0.9% to 1.2% of a sample with about 160,000 distinct CDR3 sequences, 35% to 55% of them seen once. Material: sorted CD4+, CD8+, or CD8+CD57+ T cells (not recorded which) from PBMCs. Receptors originate from a human donor in good health.

At least ten counts were recorded for this clonotype. In nucleotides, the CDR3 is TGTGCCTCCGTTGAGTACAATGAGCAGTTCTTC. Its protein is CASVEYNEQFF. This chain uses TRBV30 with TRBJ2-1, with D unresolved. The germline V gene encodes CDR1 GTSNPN and CDR2 SVGIG (reference sequence). The CDR3 length is 11 residues. The V and J ends lost 7 bases and 4 bases respectively, with 8 bases between them.

This clonotype was counted at least ten times. V and J are TRBV3-1 and TRBJ2-7; 7 bases match TRBD1. V lost 3 bases and J lost 5; bases outside the gene matches: 1. The CDR3 has 12 amino acids. Germline values: CDR1 LGHDT, CDR2 YNNKEL (reference sequence). CDR3 DNA: TGTGCCAGCAGCCACGACAGGGACGAGCAGTACTTC. Translated: CASSHDRDEQYF.

This clonotype was counted ten times or more. This sequence joins TRBV7-7 and TRBJ2-1; tentatively, D is TRBD1 (7 bases). CDR1 and CDR2 (germline): SSHAT, FNYEAQ (reference sequence). V lost 1 base to trimming and J lost 5 bases, with 21 bases between them. CDR3 size: 18 residues. CDR3 in DNA: TGTGCCAGCAGCTTAGGGTTAGGCGGGACAGTAATAAACAATGAGCAGTTCTTC. Protein sequence: CASSLGLGGTVINNEQFF.

This clonotype came up many times. The J gene is TRBJ2-2, the V gene TRBV9, with D perhaps TRBD2 (6 bases). Trimming left V 0 bases short and J 5 bases short, with 11 bases between. Germline V gene lookup returns CDR1 SGDLS and CDR2 YYNGEE. The CDR3 spans 15 residues. Here the CDR3 DNA reads TGTGCCAGCAGCGTAGATCAGGGAGGAACCGGGGAGCTGTTTTTT. Its translation is CASSVDQGGTGELFF.

This clonotype was recorded a few times. The rearrangement uses TRBV18 and TRBJ2-7; 8 positions match TRBD2. CDR1 and CDR2 (germline): KGHSH, LQKENI. CDR3 length: 15 amino acids. V lost 3 bases, J lost 4 bases, and 8 bases stayed unmatched. This CDR3 is CASSPSRGGRYEQYF. For the CDR3, the DNA is TGTGCCAGCTCACCCTCTCGGGGGGGTCGGTACGAGCAGTACTTC.

The genes are TRBV29-1 and TRBJ2-7, with no clear D. Trimming removed 1 base from V and 1 base from J, with 11 bases in between. The CDR3 is 14 residues long. Per the germline V gene, CDR1 is SQVTM and CDR2 is ANQGSEA. In nucleotides, the CDR3 is TGCAGCGTTGAAGGGGTTGGGCCTTCCTACGAGCAGTACTTC. It encodes CSVEGVGPSYEQYF.

This clonotype has at least ten counts. The J gene is TRBJ2-3, the V gene TRBV11-2; 8 positions agree with TRBD2. V lost 6 bases to trimming and J lost 1 base; unmatched junction nucleotides: 3. CDR1 SGHAT and CDR2 FQNNGV come from the germline V gene. This CDR3 is built from 14 residues. The CDR3 coding sequence is TGTGCCAGCAGTTACGGGGGGGGCACAGATACGCAGTATTTT. Translating it yields CASSYGGGTDTQYF.

As for this clonotype: This may stem from a read error, because a much larger clone lies one nucleotide away. This chain connects TRBV11-2 to TRBJ1-5, with 8 bases fitting TRBD1. This CDR3 has 16 residues. Germline values: CDR1 SGHAT, CDR2 FQNNGV. Trimming removed 5 bases from V and 3 bases from J; junction bases left unmatched: 9. CDR3 sequence: CASSPFGQGDNQPQHF. For the CDR3, the DNA is TGTGCCAGCAGCCCATTCGGACAGGGTGACAATCAGCCCCAGCATTTT.

The genes are TRBV19 and TRBJ2-1; 7 bases line up with TRBD1. Germline CDR1 reads LNHDA; CDR2 reads SQIVND (reference sequence). This CDR3 has 14 residues. Germline trimming cut 9 bases from V and 6 bases from J; bases unmatched to any gene: 11. CDR3 bases: TGTGCCAGCAGCGTTCGCTGGACAGGCAATGAGCAGTTCTTC. Amino acid sequence: CASSVRWTGNEQFF.

This chain joins TRBV13 and TRBJ2-7, with TRBD2 identical over 7 bases. V was clipped by 5 bases and J by 1 base; unmatched bases: 11. The germline V gene has CDR1 PRHDT and CDR2 FYEKMQ (reference sequence). This CDR3 region has 16 residues. The CDR3 region is CASSPREASGSYEQYF. The CDR3 coding sequence is TGTGCCAGCAGCCCTCGGGAGGCTAGCGGTTCCTACGAGCAGTACTTC.

This clonotype has more than one count but fewer than ten. A much larger clone lies a single base off, so this may be a read error. The chain has TRBV6-1 and TRBJ2-7, with 9 bases lining up with TRBD1. The junction had 10 bases not matched to a gene; V was cut back by 4 bases and J by 6 bases. CDR1 is MNHNS and CDR2 is SASEGT in the germline V gene. The CDR3 is 15 amino acids. DNA of the CDR3: TGTGCCAGCAGTGCGCCCGGGACAGGGCAGTTCGAGCAGTACTTC. Translating gives CASSAPGTGQFEQYF.

CDR3 region: CASSQTGEAFF. CDR3 sequence (DNA): TGCGCCAGCAGCCAAACGGGTGAAGCTTTCTTT. The chain is built from TRBV5-1 and TRBJ1-1; D ambiguous. Germline values: CDR1 SGHRS, CDR2 YFSETQ. V was pared by 4 bases and J by 7 bases, with 8 bases between. CDR3 length: 11 amino acids.

This clonotype has a count of ten or more. The gene calls are TRBV12-5 and TRBJ1-5; unclear D gene. There are 17 residues in the CDR3. Trimming took off 1 base at V and 4 bases at J, with 17 bases between the two ends. Germline V lookup: CDR1 LGHNT, CDR2 FRNRAP. CDR3 coding DNA: TGTGCTAGTGGTTTGGCCTCGTCTAGAGAAAGTAATCAGCCCCAGCATTTT. Amino acid sequence: CASGLASSRESNQPQHF.

The chain joins TRBV2 to TRBJ1-1, with D maybe TRBD1 (5 bases). CDR1 and CDR2 (germline): SNHLY, FYNNEI. Trimming removed 11 bases at V and 1 base at J, with 11 bases between. The CDR3 is 12 residues long. The CDR3: CAAGGPNTEAFF. DNA for the CDR3: TGTGCCGCGGGGGGACCGAACACTGAAGCTTTCTTT.

This clonotype occurred many times. The rearrangement joins TRBV2 to TRBJ1-6; D gene unclear. Trimming cost V 7 bases and J 6 bases, with 10 bases left between them. The CDR3 consists of 13 residues. Germline CDR1 is SNHLY and CDR2 is FYNNEI. The CDR3 region is CASTRFLNSPLHF. The CDR3 nucleotides are TGTGCCAGCACGAGGTTCCTTAATTCACCCCTCCACTTT.

This clonotype was detected ten times or more. The rearrangement joins TRBV20-1 to TRBJ2-7; the D gene is possibly TRBD1 (6 bases). This CDR3 spans 12 amino acids. V shed 3 bases and J shed 4 bases, with 10 bases lying between them. Germline CDR1 and CDR2: DFQATT and SNEGSKA (reference sequence). The CDR3 coding sequence is TGCAGTGCTAGTCCTGGACAGTACGAGCAGTACTTC. It is translated as CSASPGQYEQYF.

This clonotype has a count of ten or more. The chain uses TRBV9 and TRBJ2-7; 10 bases are shared with TRBD1. Germline loops: CDR1 SGDLS, CDR2 YYNGEE. Trimming took 0 bases from V and 3 from J; bases not matched to a gene: 6. This CDR3 is built from 16 residues. The CDR3 region is CASSVEYGTGVYEQYF. The CDR3 nucleotides read TGTGCCAGCAGCGTAGAGTACGGGACAGGGGTCTACGAGCAGTACTTC.

A note on this clonotype: A much larger clone lies one base from this, so it may be a read error. The chain is built from TRBV5-1 and TRBJ2-5; TRBD1 agrees at 8 bases. The germline gives CDR1 SGHRS, CDR2 YFSETQ. This CDR3 has 15 residues. V lost 4 bases, J lost 6 bases, and 11 bases stayed unmatched. The CDR3 DNA reads as TGCGCCAGCAGCCGCGGACAGGGCGGCGAAAAGACCCAGTACTTC. Translation: CASSRGQGGEKTQYF.

The chain recombines TRBV24-1 with TRBJ1-5; no clear D gene. The length of the CDR3 is 12 residues. Germline V CDR1 and CDR2: KGHDR, SFDVKD. V was pared by 7 bases and J by 13 bases, with 16 bases between. Here the CDR3 reads CATSERKGLQHF. The CDR3 DNA reads as TGTGCCACCAGCGAAAGAAAGGGCCTGCAGCATTTT.

The gene calls are TRBV10-3 and TRBJ2-1; D call uncertain. Trimming took 5 bases from V and 9 from J, leaving 14 bases between them. The germline V gene has CDR1 ENHRY and CDR2 SYGVKD. The CDR3 contains 13 residues. The CDR3 loop reads CAISPYPRGEQFF. DNA of the CDR3: TGTGCCATCAGTCCCTACCCTCGTGGTGAGCAGTTCTTC.

This clonotype was seen repeatedly, ten times or more. The genes are TRBV20-1 and TRBJ2-5; 10 nucleotides agree with TRBD2. Per germline, CDR1 DFQATT and CDR2 SNEGSKA (reference sequence). Germline trimming cut 5 bases from V and 1 base from J; bases unmatched to any gene: 4. The CDR3 has 14 amino acids. CDR3 in amino acids: CSAYLAGVQETQYF. CDR3 sequence (DNA): TGCAGTGCTTACCTAGCGGGGGTCCAAGAGACCCAGTACTTC.

This chain uses TRBV7-3 with TRBJ2-1; D remains unclear. From germline, CDR1 is SGHTA and CDR2 FQGTGA. V was shortened by 4 bases and J by 7 bases, with 11 bases between the two germline ends. The CDR3 is 13 residues long. CDR3 coding DNA: TGTGCCAGCAGCTGGGTGGTGGGGAATGAGCAGTTCTTC. It encodes CASSWVVGNEQFF. Variable domain in full (rest from reference TRBV7-3 and TRBJ2-1): GAGVSQTPSNKVTEKGKYVELRCDPISGHTALYWYRQSLGQGPEFLIYFQGTGAADDSGLPNDRFFAVRPEGSVSTLKIQRTERGDSAVYLCASSWVVGNEQFFGPGTRLTVL.

This clonotype was observed many times. The gene calls are TRBV20-1 and TRBJ2-1; 9 bases align to TRBD2. With 6 bases clipped from V and 3 bases from J, the junction kept 12 bases outside the gene matches. The length of the CDR3 is 16 residues. Looked up from germline, CDR1 is DFQATT and CDR2 is SNEGSKA (reference sequence). CDR3 DNA sequence: TGCAGTGCCCTTACTCGCTCTAGCGGGATCTACAATGAGCAGTTCTTC. This encodes CSALTRSSGIYNEQFF.

The chain employs TRBV24-1 and TRBJ2-5, with D maybe TRBD1 (5 bases). The CDR3 sequence is 14 residues long. CDR1 is KGHDR, CDR2 SFDVKD, per germline. V was trimmed by 3 bases and J by 1 base, leaving 8 bases between them. The CDR3 nucleotides read TGTGCCACCAGTGATAGTGACAGCCAAGAGACCCAGTACTTC. Amino acids: CATSDSDSQETQYF.

This clonotype has ten or more counts. This chain's CDR3 is CASSPHKEAFF. In nucleotides, the CDR3 is TGTGCCAGCAGCCCCCACAAGGAAGCTTTCTTT. The genes are TRBV7-9 and TRBJ1-1; no firm D call. V dropped 5 bases and J dropped 8 bases, with 9 bases sitting between them. Germline CDR1 is SEHNR and CDR2 is FQNEAQ (reference sequence). The CDR3 totals 11 residues. The variable domain in full, completed from reference TRBV7-9 and TRBJ1-1, reads DTGVSQNPRHKITKRGQNVTFRCDPISEHNRLYWYRQTLGQGPEFLTYFQNEAQLEKSRLLSDRFSAERPKGSFSTLEIQRTEQGDSAMYLCASSPHKEAFFGQGTRLTVV.

Concerning this clonotype itself: One end of the junction is discordant with germline, which a read error may explain. This sequence joins TRBV3-1 and TRBJ2-2; 7 positions agree with TRBD2. Germline CDR1 is LGHDT and CDR2 is YNNKEL (reference sequence). The CDR3 contains 14 residues. The DNA for the CDR3 is TGTGCCAGCAGCCAGTTGGGGGGGAGGCGGGAGCTGGTTTTT. This translates into CASSQLGGRRELVF.

This clonotype was detected once. This chain connects TRBV7-9 to TRBJ2-5; TRBD1 matches 7 bases. The CDR3 sequence is 16 residues long. With V trimmed by 5 bases and J by 1 base, 10 bases remained unmatched. In germline, CDR1 is SEHNR, CDR2 FQNEAQ (reference sequence). The CDR3 region is CASSVPTGRGQETQYF. CDR3 DNA: TGTGCCAGCAGCGTGCCGACAGGGAGAGGCCAAGAGACCCAGTACTTC.

This clonotype was detected ten times or more. The rearrangement links TRBV12-5 to TRBJ1-6, with 8 bases identical to TRBD1. J was trimmed by 1 base and V by 5 bases; bases with no gene match: 4. The V gene's germline CDR1 is LGHNT and CDR2 FRNRAP. This CDR3 comprises 16 residues. For the CDR3, the DNA is TGTGCTAGTGGTACCGGACAGGGATCCTATAATTCACCCCTCCACTTT. Translating gives CASGTGQGSYNSPLHF.

This chain uses TRBV20-1 with TRBJ2-3, with D hard to call. The CDR3 is 13 amino acids. The germline V gene has CDR1 DFQATT and CDR2 SNEGSKA (reference sequence). V gave up 6 bases and J gave up 4 bases, with 14 bases separating them. For the CDR3, the DNA is TGCAGTGCCCGAGTTTTTCCGGCAGATACGCAGTATTTT. Translating gives CSARVFPADTQYF.

For this clonotype: This may stem from a read error, because a much larger clone lies one nucleotide away. The J gene is TRBJ2-7, the V gene TRBV12-3 or TRBV12-4; 14 nucleotides match TRBD2. Trimming cost V 5 bases and J 7 bases; bases outside gene matches: 7. The CDR3 runs to 15 residues. The DNA of the CDR3 is TGTGCCAGCAGTCAGGGACTAGCGGGGGTAAATGAGCAGTACTTC. Protein product: CASSQGLAGVNEQYF.

This clonotype was counted many times. This chain connects TRBV20-1 to TRBJ1-5; 8 nucleotides line up with TRBD1. This CDR3 spans 17 amino acids. V shed 5 bases and J 1 base; nucleotides not matched to a gene: 13. CDR1 DFQATT and CDR2 SNEGSKA come from the germline V gene (reference sequence). As DNA, the CDR3 is TGCAGTGCTGCCGGGACAGGTAATTTTTGGAGCAATCAGCCCCAGCATTTT. Translating it yields CSAAGTGNFWSNQPQHF.

This clonotype has a handful of counts. The rearrangement links TRBV9 to TRBJ2-1; 8 nucleotides align to TRBD2. After removal of 3 bases from V and 0 bases from J, the junction contained 11 bases not matched to a gene. This CDR3 has 18 residues. Per germline, CDR1 SGDLS and CDR2 YYNGEE. The DNA of the CDR3 is TGTGCCAGCAGCGCCGGGGGGGCCCATTTTAACTCCTACAATGAGCAGTTCTTC. This translates into CASSAGGAHFNSYNEQFF.